Sequencing of this T cell receptor beta chain was carried out in a study of T-cell memory formation after mild COVID-19. There are a few counts of this clonotype. TCRdb re-analysed the 5' RACE reads in MiXCR, keeping a single row per CDR3 protein. Among 200,000 to 300,000 distinct CDR3 sequences, 16% were seen once, and the ten largest hold around 21%. The specimen was PBMCs or a T cell subset sorted from them (not recorded which). This clonotype was obtained from a man in his late teens or twenties who had mild COVID-19 (a few samples of this study predate the infection). Cell type and time point are not known.

The CDR3 nucleotides read TGTGCCAGCGGACAGGGGGTGAACACTGAAGCTTTCTTT. Translation: CASGQGVNTEAFF. The chain combines TRBV7-2 with TRBJ1-1; TRBD1 matches 10 bases. This CDR3 has 13 residues. V gave up 8 bases and J gave up 0 bases; unmatched junction bases: 0. CDR1 and CDR2 (germline): SGHTA, FQGNSA.